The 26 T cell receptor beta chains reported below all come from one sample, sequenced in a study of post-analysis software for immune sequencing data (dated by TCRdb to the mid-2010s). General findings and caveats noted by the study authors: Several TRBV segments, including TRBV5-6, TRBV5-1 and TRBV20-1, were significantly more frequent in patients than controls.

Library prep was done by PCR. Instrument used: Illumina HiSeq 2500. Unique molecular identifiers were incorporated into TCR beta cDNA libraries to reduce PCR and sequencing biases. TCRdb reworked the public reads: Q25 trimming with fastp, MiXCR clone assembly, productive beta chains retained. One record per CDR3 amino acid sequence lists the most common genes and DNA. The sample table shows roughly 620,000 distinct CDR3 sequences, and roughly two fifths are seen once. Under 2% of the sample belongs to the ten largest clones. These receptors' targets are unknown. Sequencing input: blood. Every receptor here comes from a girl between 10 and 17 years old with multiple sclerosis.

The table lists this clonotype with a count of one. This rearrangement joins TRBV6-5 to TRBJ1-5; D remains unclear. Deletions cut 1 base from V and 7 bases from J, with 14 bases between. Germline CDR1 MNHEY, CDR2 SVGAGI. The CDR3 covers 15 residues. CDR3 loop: CASSYFPQPGQPQHF. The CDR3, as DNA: TGTGCCAGCAGTTACTTCCCCCAACCGGGACAGCCCCAGCATTTT.

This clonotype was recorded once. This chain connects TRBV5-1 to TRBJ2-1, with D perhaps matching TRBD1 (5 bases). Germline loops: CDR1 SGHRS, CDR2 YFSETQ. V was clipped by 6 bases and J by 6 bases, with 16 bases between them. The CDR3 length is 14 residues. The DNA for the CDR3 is TGCGCCAGCAACCCCCAGGGATGGCCCAATGAGCAGTTCTTC. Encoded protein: CASNPQGWPNEQFF.

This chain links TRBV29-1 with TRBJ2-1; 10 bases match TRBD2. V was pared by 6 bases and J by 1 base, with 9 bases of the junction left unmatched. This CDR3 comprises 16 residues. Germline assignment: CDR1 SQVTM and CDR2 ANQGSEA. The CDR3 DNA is TGCAGCGTCGGGGGGGCTAGCGGGAGATCCTACAATGAGCAGTTCTTC. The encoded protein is CSVGGASGRSYNEQFF.

CDR3 DNA sequence: TGCGCCAGCAGCTTGGTGGGAGCGGGATCTACCGATGAGCAGTTCTTC. Amino acid sequence: CASSLVGAGSTDEQFF. The rearrangement links TRBV5-1 to TRBJ2-1; 7 nucleotides align to TRBD2. Germline V gene lookup returns CDR1 SGHRS and CDR2 YFSETQ. The CDR3 is made up of 16 amino acids. Trimming cost V 0 bases and J 8 bases; bases outside gene matches: 11. Supplemented by reference TRBV5-1 and TRBJ2-1, the full variable domain reads KAGVTQTPRYLIKTRGQQVTLSCSPISGHRSVSWYQQTPGQGLQFLFEYFSETQRNKGNFPGRFSGRQFSNSRSEMNVSTLELGDSALYLCASSLVGAGSTDEQFFGPGTRLTVL.

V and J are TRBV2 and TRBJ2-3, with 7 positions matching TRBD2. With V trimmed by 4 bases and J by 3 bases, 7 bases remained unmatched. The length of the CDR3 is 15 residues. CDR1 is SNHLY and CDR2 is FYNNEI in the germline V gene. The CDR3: CASSGARGGTDTQYF. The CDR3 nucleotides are TGTGCCAGCAGTGGAGCGAGGGGAGGGACAGATACGCAGTATTTT.

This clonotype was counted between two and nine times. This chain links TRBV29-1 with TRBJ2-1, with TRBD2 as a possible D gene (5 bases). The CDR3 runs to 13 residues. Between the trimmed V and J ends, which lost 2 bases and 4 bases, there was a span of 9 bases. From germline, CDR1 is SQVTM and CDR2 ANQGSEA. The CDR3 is CSVEPSRYNEQFF. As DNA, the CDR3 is TGCAGCGTTGAACCTAGCAGATACAATGAGCAGTTCTTC.

CDR3 coding DNA: TGCAGTGCTAGGTTTAAAAAAAGGACGTGGGTTAACTATGGCTACACCTTC. It is translated as CSARFKKRTWVNYGYTF. This rearrangement joins TRBV20-1 to TRBJ1-2; no clear D gene. The V and J ends lost 3 bases and 1 base respectively, with 21 bases between them. Germline V gene data show CDR1 as DFQATT and CDR2 as SNEGSKA (reference sequence). This CDR3 is built from 17 residues.

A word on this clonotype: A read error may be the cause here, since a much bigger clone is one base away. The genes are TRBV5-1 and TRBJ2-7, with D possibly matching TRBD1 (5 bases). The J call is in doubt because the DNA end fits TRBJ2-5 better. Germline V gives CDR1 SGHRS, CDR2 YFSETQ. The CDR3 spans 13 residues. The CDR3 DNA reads TGCGCCGGCAGCTTGGAAGGGGAAGAGACCCAGTACTTC. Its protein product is CAGSLEGEETQYF.

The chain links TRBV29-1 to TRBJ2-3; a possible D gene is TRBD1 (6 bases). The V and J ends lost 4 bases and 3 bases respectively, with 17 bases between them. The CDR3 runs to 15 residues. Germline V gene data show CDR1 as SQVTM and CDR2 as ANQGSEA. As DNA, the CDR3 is TGCAGCGTTGTTGTGGGGGCCAGGAGAACAGATACGCAGTATTTT. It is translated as CSVVVGARRTDTQYF.

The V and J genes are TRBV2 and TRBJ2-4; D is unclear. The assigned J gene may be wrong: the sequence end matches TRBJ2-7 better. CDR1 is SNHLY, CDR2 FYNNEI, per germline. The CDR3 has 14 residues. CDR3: CASSEALGIGEQYF. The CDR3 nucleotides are TGTGCCAGCAGTGAAGCTTTGGGGATAGGCGAGCAGTACTTC.

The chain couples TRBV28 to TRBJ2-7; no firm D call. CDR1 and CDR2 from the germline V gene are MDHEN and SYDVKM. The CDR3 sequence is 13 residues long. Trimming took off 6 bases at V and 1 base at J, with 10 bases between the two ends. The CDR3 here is CASRMGPSYEQYF. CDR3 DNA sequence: TGTGCCAGCAGGATGGGCCCATCCTACGAGCAGTACTTC.

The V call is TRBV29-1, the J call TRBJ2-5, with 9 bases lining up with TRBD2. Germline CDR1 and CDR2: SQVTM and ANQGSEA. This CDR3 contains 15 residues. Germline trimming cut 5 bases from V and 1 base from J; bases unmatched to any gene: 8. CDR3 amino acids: CSVIFSGGTQETQYF. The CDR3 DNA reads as TGCAGCGTTATCTTCAGCGGGGGGACCCAAGAGACCCAGTACTTC.

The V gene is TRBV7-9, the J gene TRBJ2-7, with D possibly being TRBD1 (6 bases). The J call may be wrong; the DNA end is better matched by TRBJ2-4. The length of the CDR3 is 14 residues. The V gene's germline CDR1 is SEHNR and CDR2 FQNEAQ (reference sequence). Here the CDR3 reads CASSSIGQRNIQYF. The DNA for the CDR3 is TGTGCCAGCAGCTCTATCGGACAGAGGAACATTCAGTACTTC.

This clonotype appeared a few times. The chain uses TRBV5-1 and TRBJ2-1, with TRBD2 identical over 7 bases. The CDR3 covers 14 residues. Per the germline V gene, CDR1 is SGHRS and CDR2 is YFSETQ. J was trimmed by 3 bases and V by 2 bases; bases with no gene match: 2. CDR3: CASSLPSGYNEQFF. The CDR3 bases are TGCGCCAGCAGCTTACCTAGCGGCTACAATGAGCAGTTCTTC.

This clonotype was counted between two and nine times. The CDR3 protein is CASRSPPGAPYNEQFF. DNA of the CDR3: TGCGCCAGCAGGTCGCCCCCGGGGGCGCCCTACAATGAGCAGTTCTTC. This chain uses TRBV5-1 with TRBJ2-1, with D possibly being TRBD1 or TRBD2 (6 bases each). The V gene lost 5 bases and the J gene lost 2 bases, with 17 bases spanning the gap. In germline, CDR1 is SGHRS, CDR2 YFSETQ. This CDR3 contains 16 residues.

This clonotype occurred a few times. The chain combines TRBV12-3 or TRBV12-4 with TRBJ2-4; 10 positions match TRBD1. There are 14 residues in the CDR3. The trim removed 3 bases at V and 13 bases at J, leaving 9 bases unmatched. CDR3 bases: TGTGCCAGCAGTTTTGGGGGACAGGGGATCGCCCAGTACTTC. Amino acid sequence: CASSFGGQGIAQYF.

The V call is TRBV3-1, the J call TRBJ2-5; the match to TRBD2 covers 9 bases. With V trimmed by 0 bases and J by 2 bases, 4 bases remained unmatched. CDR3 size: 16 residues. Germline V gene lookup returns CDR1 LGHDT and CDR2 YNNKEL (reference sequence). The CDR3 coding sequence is TGTGCCAGCAGCCAAGATCGGCTAGCGGGGCAAGAGACCCAGTACTTC. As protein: CASSQDRLAGQETQYF.

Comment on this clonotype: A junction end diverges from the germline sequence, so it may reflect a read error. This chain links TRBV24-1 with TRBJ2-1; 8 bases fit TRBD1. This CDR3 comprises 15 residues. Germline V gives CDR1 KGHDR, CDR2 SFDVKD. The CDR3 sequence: CATSDPDREDNGQFF. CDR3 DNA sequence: TGTGCCACCAGTGACCCGGACAGGGAGGACAATGGGCAGTTCTTC.

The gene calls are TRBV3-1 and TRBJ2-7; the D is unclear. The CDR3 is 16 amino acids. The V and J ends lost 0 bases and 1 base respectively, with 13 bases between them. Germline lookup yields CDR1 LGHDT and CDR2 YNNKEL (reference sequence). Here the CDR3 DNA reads TGTGCCAGCAGCCAAGACCGGACGGATCGTTCCTACGAGCAGTACTTC. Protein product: CASSQDRTDRSYEQYF.

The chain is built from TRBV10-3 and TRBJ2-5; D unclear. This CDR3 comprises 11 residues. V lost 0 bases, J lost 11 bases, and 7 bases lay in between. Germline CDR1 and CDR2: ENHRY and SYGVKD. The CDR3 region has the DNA TGTGCCATCAGTGAGTCTCTAGAACAGTACTTC. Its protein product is CAISESLEQYF.

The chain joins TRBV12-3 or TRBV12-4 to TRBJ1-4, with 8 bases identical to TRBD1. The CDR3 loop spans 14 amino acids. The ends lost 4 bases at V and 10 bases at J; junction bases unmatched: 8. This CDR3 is CASSSIDRGSKLFF. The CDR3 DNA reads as TGTGCCAGCAGTTCCATCGACAGGGGATCAAAACTGTTTTTT.

The CDR3 is CASSLARRDTEAFF. CDR3 sequence (DNA): TGCGCCAGCAGCTTGGCCAGGAGGGACACTGAAGCTTTCTTT. The chain carries TRBV5-1 and TRBJ1-1, with D uncertain. Trimming took off 0 bases at V and 3 bases at J, with 9 bases between the two ends. Germline CDR1 is SGHRS and CDR2 is YFSETQ. The CDR3 consists of 14 residues.

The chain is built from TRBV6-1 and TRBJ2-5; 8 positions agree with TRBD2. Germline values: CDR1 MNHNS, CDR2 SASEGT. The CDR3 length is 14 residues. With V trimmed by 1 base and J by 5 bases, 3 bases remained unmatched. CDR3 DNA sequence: TGTGCCAGCAGTGAAGGACTAGCGCGTGAGACCCAGTACTTC. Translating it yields CASSEGLARETQYF.

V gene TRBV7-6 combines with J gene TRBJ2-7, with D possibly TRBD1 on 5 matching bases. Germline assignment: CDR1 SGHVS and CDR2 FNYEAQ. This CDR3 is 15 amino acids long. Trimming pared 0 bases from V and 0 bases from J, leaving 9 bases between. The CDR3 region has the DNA TGTGCCAGCAGCTTAGCGCGGCAGGGCTCCTACGAGCAGTACTTC. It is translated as CASSLARQGSYEQYF. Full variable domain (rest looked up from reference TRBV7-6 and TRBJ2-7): GAGVSQSPRYKVTKRGQDVALRCDPISGHVSLYWYRQALGQGPEFLTYFNYEAQQDKSGLPNDRFSAERPEGSISTLTIQRTEQRDSAMYRCASSLARQGSYEQYFGPGTRLTVT.

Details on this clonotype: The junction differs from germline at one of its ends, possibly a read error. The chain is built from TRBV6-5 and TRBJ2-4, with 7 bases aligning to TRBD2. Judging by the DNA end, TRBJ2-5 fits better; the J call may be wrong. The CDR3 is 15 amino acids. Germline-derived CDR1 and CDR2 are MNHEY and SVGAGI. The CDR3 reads CAGSYGGSIGETQYF. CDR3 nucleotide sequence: TGTGCCGGCAGTTACGGGGGGAGCATTGGAGAGACCCAGTACTTC.

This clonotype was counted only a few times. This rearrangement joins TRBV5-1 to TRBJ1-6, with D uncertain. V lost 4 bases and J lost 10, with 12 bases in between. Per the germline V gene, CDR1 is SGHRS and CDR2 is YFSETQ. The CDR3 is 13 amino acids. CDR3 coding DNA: TGCGCCAGCAGCCTGTTAGAAGCCTCACCCCTCCACTTT. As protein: CASSLLEASPLHF.